Following are 21 T cell receptor beta chains from one sample sequenced in a study of blood T cell repertoires in COVID-19. The data were produced by immunoSEQ multiplex PCR, yet TCRdb's version contains in-frame clones alone and is incomplete. The sample holds about 20,000 clones; around nine tenths are singletons and the top ten take 3% to 3.5%. The source material was peripheral blood. The receptors were sampled from a human donor in a cohort sampled during active COVID-19.

The J gene is TRBJ2-7, the V gene TRBV6-1; D possibly corresponds to TRBD2 (6 bases). In germline, CDR1 is MNHNS, CDR2 SASEGT. The length of the CDR3 is 15 residues. Trimming shortened V by 2 bases and J by 2 bases, and 13 bases separated the two germline ends. The CDR3 DNA reads as TGTGCCAGCAGTGAATCCGGAGGGCCGGCCTACGAGCAGTACTTC. It specifies CASSESGGPAYEQYF.

The sample holds one count of this clone. This chain connects TRBV2 to TRBJ2-7; 7 bases agree with TRBD2. V dropped 8 bases and J dropped 4; count of bases not matched to a gene: 11. The CDR3 has 14 amino acids. Germline lookup yields CDR1 SNHLY and CDR2 FYNNEI. Written as DNA, the CDR3 is TGTGCCAGCCGGGGGGAGGGCCTTTGGTACGAGCAGTACTTC. Its translation: CASRGEGLWYEQYF.

This chain joins TRBV5-6 and TRBJ1-3, with 8 bases aligning to TRBD1. The germline gives CDR1 SGHDT, CDR2 YYEEEE. The CDR3 loop spans 15 amino acids. V gave up 4 bases and J gave up 4 bases; unmatched junction bases: 7. The DNA of the CDR3 is TGTGCCAGCAGCCCCCTCCGGACAGGGGGAAACACCATATATTTT. Its protein product is CASSPLRTGGNTIYF.

The chain carries TRBV15 and TRBJ1-2, with a possible D match to TRBD1 (5 bases). CDR3 length: 15 residues. The ends were cut back, 5 bases at V and 0 bases at J, with 13 bases in the middle. In germline, CDR1 is LNHNV, CDR2 YYDKDF (reference sequence). CDR3 amino acids: CATSPGRGSNYGYTF. CDR3 bases: TGTGCCACCAGCCCCGGGAGGGGCTCTAACTATGGCTACACCTTC. The full variable domain, completed using reference TRBV15 and TRBJ1-2, is DAMVIQNPRYQVTQFGKPVTLSCSQTLNHNVMYWYQQKSSQAPKLLFHYYDKDFNNEADTPDNFQSRRPNTSFCFLDIRSPGLGDTAMYLCATSPGRGSNYGYTFGSGTRLTVV.

The CDR3 DNA sequence: TGCGCCAGCAGCCTACTCGACAGGGGAAGTGGCTACACCTTC. It yields the protein CASSLLDRGSGYTF. The chain employs TRBV5-1 and TRBJ1-2, with TRBD1 matching 8 bases. The V and J ends lost 4 bases and 7 bases, in that order; junction bases with no gene match: 9. The CDR3 runs to 14 residues. CDR1 and CDR2 from the germline V gene are SGHRS and YFSETQ.

The J gene is TRBJ2-2, the V gene TRBV10-1, with 10 positions matching TRBD1. CDR3 length equals 14 residues. V lost 7 bases, J lost 8 bases, and 7 bases stayed unmatched. Germline V gene sequence: CDR1 WNHNN, CDR2 SYGVQD (reference sequence). The CDR3 sequence: CASMGQGIFGELFF. For the CDR3, the DNA is TGCGCCAGCATGGGACAGGGGATTTTTGGGGAGCTGTTTTTT.

The chain couples TRBV3-1 (or the pseudogene TRBV3-2) to TRBJ2-5, with 12 bases identical to TRBD2. The germline CDR1 and CDR2 sequences are LGHDT and YNNKEL (reference sequence). Trimming at V came to 1 base and at J to 5 bases, leaving 5 bases not matched to a gene. The CDR3 length is 16 residues. The CDR3 DNA reads as TGTGCCAGCAGCCAAGGACTAGCGGGAGCGGTGGAGACCCAGTACTTC. Translating it yields CASSQGLAGAVETQYF.

The table lists this clone with a few counts. The CDR3 end shows no conserved phenylalanine or tryptophan, and so a read error is likely. The DNA is left out, because the CDR3 cannot be placed on it with certainty; the CDR3 is given as TCRdb lists it. The V and J genes are TRBV6-1 and TRBJ1-2; the table's D call, TRBD1, has no DNA check behind it. The CDR3 is 11 amino acids in total, end residues counted. Germline CDR1 MNHNS, CDR2 SASEGT. The CDR3 here is CASSEPRDTRL.

J is TRBJ2-7 and V is TRBV19; 12 bases map to TRBD1. CDR3 length: 20 residues. V was pared by 7 bases and J by 1 base, with 20 bases of the junction left unmatched. Per germline, CDR1 LNHDA and CDR2 SQIVND (reference sequence). The CDR3 is CASTLRGPGQGARNSYEQYF. CDR3 nucleotide sequence: TGTGCCAGTACCTTAAGGGGACCGGGACAGGGGGCGCGAAATTCCTACGAGCAGTACTTC.

The genes are TRBV9 and TRBJ2-1, with TRBD2 matching over 15 bases. The V and J ends lost 4 bases and 4 bases, in that order; junction bases with no gene match: 3. This CDR3 has 16 amino acids. The germline V gene has CDR1 SGDLS and CDR2 YYNGEE. The CDR3 here is CASSFGTSGRYNEQFF. The CDR3 nucleotides are TGTGCCAGCAGCTTTGGGACTAGCGGGAGGTACAATGAGCAGTTCTTC.

The chain joins TRBV24-1 to TRBJ2-1; TRBD2 matches 11 bases. Per germline, CDR1 KGHDR and CDR2 SFDVKD. With 1 base clipped from V and 8 bases from J, the junction kept 6 bases outside the gene matches. The CDR3 loop spans 16 amino acids. CDR3 sequence reads: CATSDFDTSGSYEQFF. DNA of the CDR3: TGTGCCACCAGTGATTTCGATACTAGCGGGAGCTATGAGCAGTTCTTC.

The chain combines TRBV6-5 with TRBJ2-1, with TRBD1 as a possible D gene (5 bases). Germline V gene sequence: CDR1 MNHEY, CDR2 SVGAGI. CDR3 length equals 15 residues. Trimming cost V 6 bases and J 0 bases, with 12 bases left between them. The CDR3 region is CASRVSRGSYNEQFF. CDR3 coding DNA: TGTGCCAGCAGGGTTTCTAGGGGCTCCTACAATGAGCAGTTCTTC.

This chain joins TRBV4-1 and TRBJ1-2; TRBD1 matches at 7 bases. The germline V gene encodes CDR1 MGHRA and CDR2 YSYEKL. Losses at the gene ends were 3 bases for V and 0 bases for J; bases not matched to a gene: 1. The CDR3 extends over 14 amino acids. The CDR3 region is CASSHDRANYGYTF. Here the CDR3 DNA reads TGCGCCAGCAGCCACGACAGGGCTAACTATGGCTACACCTTC.

The V call is TRBV2, the J call TRBJ1-6, with 9 bases that match TRBD1. With V trimmed by 7 bases and J by 10 bases, 5 bases remained unmatched. The CDR3 spans 13 residues. Germline CDR1 reads SNHLY; CDR2 reads FYNNEI. The CDR3 bases are TGTGCCAGCACGGGACAGGGACAATCACCCCTCCACTTT. Translation: CASTGQGQSPLHF.

The chain has TRBV6-2 or TRBV6-3 and TRBJ1-2, with TRBD1 identical over 8 bases. This CDR3 contains 15 residues. Unmatched junction bases numbered 6, after V lost 2 bases and J lost 4 bases. Germline lookup yields CDR1 MNHEY and CDR2 SVGEGT. The CDR3 bases are TGTGCCAGCAGTTACACCCCGGGACAGGCCTATGGCTACACCTTC. As protein: CASSYTPGQAYGYTF.

The gene calls are TRBV3-1 (or the pseudogene TRBV3-2) and TRBJ2-2; 7 bases are a match to TRBD1. With 3 bases clipped from V and 2 bases from J, the junction kept 3 bases outside the gene matches. CDR1 and CDR2 from the germline V gene are LGHDT and YNNKEL (reference sequence). The CDR3 loop spans 15 amino acids. CDR3 sequence (DNA): TGTGCCAGCAGCCAGTGGGACAGCAACACCGGGGAGCTGTTTTTT. Translation gives CASSQWDSNTGELFF.

This chain connects TRBV24-1 to TRBJ1-2; D not resolved. Germline V CDR1 and CDR2: KGHDR, SFDVKD. The V gene lost 10 bases and the J gene lost 0 bases, with 14 bases spanning the gap. There are 14 residues in the CDR3. The CDR3 sequence is CATSRGGANYGYTF. CDR3 DNA: TGTGCCACTTCTCGGGGTGGAGCTAACTATGGCTACACCTTC.

The rearrangement uses TRBV6-5 and TRBJ1-1; D is uncertain. Germline V lookup: CDR1 MNHEY, CDR2 SVGAGI. CDR3 size: 16 residues. The V and J ends lost 0 bases and 0 bases respectively, with 11 bases between them. The CDR3 region is CASSYSMWSMNTEAFF. CDR3 nucleotides: TGTGCCAGCAGTTACTCGATGTGGAGTATGAACACTGAAGCTTTCTTT.

This chain connects TRBV27 to TRBJ2-1, with 12 bases identical to TRBD2. Germline values: CDR1 MNHEY, CDR2 SMNVEV (reference sequence). Unmatched junction bases numbered 10, after V lost 7 bases and J lost 6 bases. This CDR3 has 16 amino acids. The CDR3 loop reads CASNPTSGSRSNEQFF. CDR3 DNA sequence: TGTGCCAGCAATCCGACTAGCGGGAGTAGGAGCAATGAGCAGTTCTTC.

The chain is built from TRBV5-1 and TRBJ2-7; 13 bases align to TRBD2. Germline CDR1 is SGHRS and CDR2 is YFSETQ. V dropped 4 bases and J dropped 5; count of bases not matched to a gene: 9. The CDR3 consists of 16 residues. CDR3 in amino acids: CASSGGLAGNDNEQYF. In DNA form, the CDR3 reads TGCGCCAGCAGCGGGGGACTAGCGGGAAACGATAACGAGCAGTACTTC.

This chain connects TRBV6-6 to TRBJ1-2; D is uncertain. The V end was cut by 8 bases, the J end by 4 bases, with 14 bases between. The CDR3 is 13 residues long. Germline V gives CDR1 MNHNY, CDR2 SVGAGI (reference sequence). The CDR3 here is CASLPILFYGYTF. In DNA, the CDR3 is TGTGCCAGCCTACCTATTCTATTCTATGGCTACACCTTC.